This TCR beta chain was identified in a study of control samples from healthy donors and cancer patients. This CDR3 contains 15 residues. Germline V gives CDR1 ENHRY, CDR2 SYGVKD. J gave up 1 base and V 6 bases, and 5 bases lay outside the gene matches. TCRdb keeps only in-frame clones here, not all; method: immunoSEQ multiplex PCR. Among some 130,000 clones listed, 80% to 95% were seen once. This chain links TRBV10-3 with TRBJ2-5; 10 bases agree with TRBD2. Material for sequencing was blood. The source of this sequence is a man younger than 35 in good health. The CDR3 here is CAISASGGTQETQYF. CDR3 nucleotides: TGTGCCATCAGCGCTAGCGGGGGTACCCAAGAGACCCAGTACTTC.